This T cell receptor beta chain was observed in a study of T cell repertoires in cytomegalovirus infection. The overall study: The study used recently identified HLA-C-restricted and well-studied HLA-B-restricted CMV epitopes. CMV infection plus the matching HLA type was flagged by public TCR beta signatures.

As concerns this clonotype: Its antigen is unknown.

Each CDR3 protein is one row after TCRdb ran MiXCR on the reads. The sample has hundreds of thousands of distinct CDR3 sequences, about 33% seen once. The study, taken as a whole, reports: In two of eight donors, the top clonotype was HLA-C-restricted CMV-specific. Summed frequency of shared TCR beta families picked out CMV carriers who also had the relevant HLA.

There are 15 residues in the CDR3. The V and J ends lost 3 bases and 0 bases respectively, with 9 bases between them. In germline, CDR1 is MNHEY, CDR2 SMNVEV (reference sequence). This receptor was identified in a human donor in good health (CMV status not recorded). Some clones in this sample may be carry-over from other donors' samples. The sample here was cultured CD8+ T cells from PBMCs, taken from culture after CMV antigen stimulation. This sequence joins TRBV27 and TRBJ1-5, with D hard to call. CDR3 sequence (DNA): TGTGCCAGCAGTTTTGTAGGGAATAGCAATCAGCCCCAGCATTTT. Its translation: CASSFVGNSNQPQHF.